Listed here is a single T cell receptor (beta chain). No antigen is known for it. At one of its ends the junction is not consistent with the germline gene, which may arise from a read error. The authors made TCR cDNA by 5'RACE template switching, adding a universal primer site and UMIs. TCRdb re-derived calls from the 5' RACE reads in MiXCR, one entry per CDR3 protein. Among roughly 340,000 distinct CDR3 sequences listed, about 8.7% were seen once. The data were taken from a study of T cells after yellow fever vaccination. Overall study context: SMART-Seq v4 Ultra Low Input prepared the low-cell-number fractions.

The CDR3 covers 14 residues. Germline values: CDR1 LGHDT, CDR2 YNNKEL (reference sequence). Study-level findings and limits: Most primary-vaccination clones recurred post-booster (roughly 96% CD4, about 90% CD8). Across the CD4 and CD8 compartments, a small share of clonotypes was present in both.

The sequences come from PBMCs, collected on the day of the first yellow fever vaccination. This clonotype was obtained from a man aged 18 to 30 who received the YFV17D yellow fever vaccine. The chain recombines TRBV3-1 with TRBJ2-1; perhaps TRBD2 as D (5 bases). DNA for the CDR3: TGTACCAGCAGTTTAAAGCGGTCCTACAATGAGCAGTTCTTC. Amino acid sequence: CTSSLKRSYNEQFF.